Shown below are 29 T cell receptor beta chains from a single sample sequenced in a study of blood T cell repertoires in COVID-19. Here immunoSEQ multiplex PCR was the method, and the copy in TCRdb shows in-frame clones only, minus some. The sample lists more than 15,000 clones, nearly 90% seen once, with approximately 5% in the top ten. What was sequenced was peripheral blood. Receptor source: a human donor in a cohort sampled during active COVID-19.

V and J are TRBV6-5 and TRBJ1-1, with D possibly TRBD1 on 6 matching bases. The CDR3 consists of 11 residues. Germline V lookup: CDR1 MNHEY, CDR2 SVGAGI. V was cut by 8 bases and J by 7 bases, with 11 bases left in between. The CDR3 bases are TGTGCCAGCCGGAGACAGGATGAAGCTTTCTTT. Translated: CASRRQDEAFF.

Only a few counts were recorded for this clone. Other DNA sequences in the sample encode the same CDR3. The chain has TRBV19 and TRBJ2-7; TRBD1 agrees at 8 bases. From germline, CDR1 is LNHDA and CDR2 SQIVND (reference sequence). V dropped 3 bases and J dropped 0; count of bases not matched to a gene: 4. The CDR3 length is 15 residues. In DNA form, the CDR3 reads TGTGCCAGTAGTATCGGGACAGGTCTCTCCTACGAGCAGTACTTC. It codes for CASSIGTGLSYEQYF.

The chain combines TRBV10-3 with TRBJ2-2, with 7 positions matching TRBD2. The length of the CDR3 is 16 residues. The J segment lost 7 bases and the V segment lost 8 bases, leaving 16 bases of the junction unmatched. Germline V lookup: CDR1 ENHRY, CDR2 SYGVKD. CDR3 bases: TGTGCCATCGGGGGGGGTAGCGGGTCCCCGGTCGGGGAGCTGTTTTTT. It is translated as CAIGGGSGSPVGELFF.

The chain recombines TRBV2 with TRBJ1-3, with a tentative D call TRBD1 (5 bases). The CDR3 loop spans 15 amino acids. From germline, CDR1 is SNHLY and CDR2 FYNNEI. Trimming shortened V by 4 bases and J by 4 bases, and 14 bases separated the two germline ends. In DNA form, the CDR3 reads TGTGCCAGCAGTGTTGGGGGGGGGAACGGAAACACCATATATTTT. Encoded protein: CASSVGGGNGNTIYF.

The CDR3 region has the DNA TGTGCCAGCAGCCAAGATCCGATAGCGGGAGGGCCGGGCACGCAGTATTTT. Translation: CASSQDPIAGGPGTQYF. The rearrangement joins TRBV4-2 to TRBJ2-3; TRBD2 aligns across 11 bases. Germline CDR1 LGHNA, CDR2 YNFKEQ. The length of the CDR3 is 17 residues. Trimming at V came to 0 bases and at J to 9 bases, leaving 11 bases not matched to a gene.

The CDR3 protein is CASSVHEDTEAFF. CDR3 DNA sequence: TGTGCCAGCAGCGTTCACGAGGACACTGAAGCTTTCTTT. This chain uses TRBV9 with TRBJ1-1; the D is unclear. This CDR3 contains 13 residues. Trimming left V 2 bases short and J 3 bases short, with 8 bases between. Per the germline V gene, CDR1 is SGDLS and CDR2 is YYNGEE.

This clone was seen a few times. CDR3 region: CASSHPEVLDEQYF. The CDR3 region has the DNA TGCGCCAGCAGCCACCCCGAGGTACTCGACGAGCAGTACTTC. V gene TRBV4-1 combines with J gene TRBJ2-7; D remains ambiguous. With 3 bases removed from V and 5 bases from J, the gap between germline ends came to 14 bases. CDR3 length equals 14 residues. Germline V gives CDR1 MGHRA, CDR2 YSYEKL.

The count of this clone is one. This sequence joins TRBV14 and TRBJ1-1; D is perhaps TRBD1 (5 bases). CDR1 is SGHDN and CDR2 is FVKESK in the germline V gene. The CDR3 is 14 amino acids. The V end lost 2 bases, the J end lost 2 bases, and 9 bases lay between the germline ends. The CDR3: CASSQSRANTEAFF. CDR3 nucleotide sequence: TGTGCCAGCAGCCAATCCAGGGCAAACACTGAAGCTTTCTTT.

The J gene is TRBJ1-1, the V gene TRBV19; TRBD1 aligns across 7 bases. V dropped 3 bases and J dropped 5; count of bases not matched to a gene: 3. This CDR3 is built from 13 residues. Germline V lookup: CDR1 LNHDA, CDR2 SQIVND (reference sequence). The CDR3 is CASSMARGTEAFF. In DNA form, the CDR3 reads TGTGCCAGTAGTATGGCCAGGGGGACTGAAGCTTTCTTT.

The V gene is TRBV28, the J gene TRBJ1-2; TRBD1 agrees at 8 bases. With V trimmed by 3 bases and J by 4 bases, 7 bases remained unmatched. Per the germline V gene, CDR1 is MDHEN and CDR2 is SYDVKM. CDR3 length: 15 amino acids. CDR3 coding DNA: TGTGCCAGCAGTTTCCCTCCAGACAGGGGCTATGGCTACACCTTC. Its translation is CASSFPPDRGYGYTF.

This chain uses TRBV5-5 with TRBJ2-2; D unresolved. Germline V gene lookup returns CDR1 SGHKS and CDR2 YYEKEE (reference sequence). The CDR3 contains 15 residues. V was clipped by 0 bases and J by 1 base, with 7 bases between them. Written as DNA, the CDR3 is TGTGCCAGCAGCTTGGGACATCTGAACACCGGGGAGCTGTTTTTT. Its protein is CASSLGHLNTGELFF.

This rearrangement joins TRBV28 to TRBJ2-7; 12 nucleotides agree with TRBD1. The germline gives CDR1 MDHEN, CDR2 SYDVKM. This CDR3 spans 15 amino acids. V gave up 6 bases and J gave up 4 bases; unmatched junction bases: 7. CDR3 nucleotide sequence: TGTGCCAGCAGCAACCCGGGACAGGGGGCGTACGAGCAGTACTTC. Translated, it gives CASSNPGQGAYEQYF.

This chain uses TRBV19 with TRBJ1-1; D remains ambiguous. The CDR3 has 11 amino acids. Per germline, CDR1 LNHDA and CDR2 SQIVND (reference sequence). With 6 bases removed from V and 9 bases from J, the gap between germline ends came to 11 bases. The DNA of the CDR3 is TGTGCCAGTAGAGGTTGGAGAAAAGCTTTCTTT. Its translation: CASRGWRKAFF.

The rearrangement joins TRBV11-2 to TRBJ1-3, with 7 bases identical to TRBD1. V lost 3 bases, J lost 0 bases, and 5 bases stayed unmatched. Germline V gene data show CDR1 as SGHAT and CDR2 as FQNNGV. The CDR3 runs to 16 residues. CDR3 protein: CASSFGQESSGNTIYF. The DNA of the CDR3 is TGTGCCAGCAGCTTCGGACAGGAGAGCTCTGGAAACACCATATATTTT.

This clone was observed once. The chain couples TRBV7-2 to TRBJ1-1; D is perhaps TRBD1 (6 bases). The CDR3 runs to 14 residues. Germline V gives CDR1 SGHTA, CDR2 FQGNSA. Trimming cost V 1 base and J 4 bases, with 10 bases left between them. The CDR3 DNA reads as TGTGCCAGCAGCTTAGACAGGGTGGGCACTGAAGCTTTCTTT. This codes for CASSLDRVGTEAFF.

The J gene is TRBJ1-2, the V gene TRBV6-2 or TRBV6-3, with TRBD1 matching over 8 bases. This CDR3 has 13 amino acids. J gave up 7 bases and V 4 bases, and 5 bases lay outside the gene matches. Looked up from germline, CDR1 is MNHEY and CDR2 is SVGEGT. The DNA of the CDR3 is TGTGCCAGCAGTTCCAGGACAGGGTTTGGCTACACCTTC. Translating gives CASSSRTGFGYTF.

The chain is built from TRBV5-1 and TRBJ2-1; TRBD2 matches at 10 bases. The CDR3 loop spans 19 amino acids. Unmatched junction bases numbered 9, after V lost 0 bases and J lost 0 bases. Per the germline V gene, CDR1 is SGHRS and CDR2 is YFSETQ. The CDR3 nucleotides read TGCGCCAGCAGCTTGGCCGGAGGGACTAGCGTTCGCTCCTACAATGAGCAGTTCTTC. Its protein is CASSLAGGTSVRSYNEQFF.

V gene TRBV5-1 combines with J gene TRBJ2-3, with a weak D call TRBD1 (6 bases). Trimming removed 4 bases from V and 6 bases from J, with 9 bases in between. Germline values: CDR1 SGHRS, CDR2 YFSETQ. This CDR3 has 12 residues. CDR3 region: CASSPRGDTQYF. The CDR3 region has the DNA TGCGCCAGCAGCCCCAGGGGTGATACGCAGTATTTT.

To note about this clone: At the DNA level, this CDR3 is encoded by other sequences in the same sample as well. The V and J genes are TRBV19 and TRBJ2-7; 9 nucleotides match TRBD1. The CDR3 loop spans 15 amino acids. Looked up from germline, CDR1 is LNHDA and CDR2 is SQIVND (reference sequence). V trimming: 5 bases; J trimming: 3 bases; junction bases outside the gene matches: 8. The CDR3 sequence is CASSPGTGLSYEQYF. CDR3 in DNA: TGTGCCAGTAGTCCCGGGACAGGGTTAAGCTACGAGCAGTACTTC.

This rearrangement joins TRBV28 to TRBJ2-5; 8 bases are a match to TRBD2. The CDR3 consists of 16 residues. The junction had 16 bases not matched to a gene; V was cut back by 8 bases and J by 5 bases. Germline-derived CDR1 and CDR2 are MDHEN and SYDVKM. The CDR3 coding sequence is TGTGCCAGCGACGGGCCCTCCGGACTAGCATACGAGACCCAGTACTTC. Amino acid sequence: CASDGPSGLAYETQYF.

The chain joins TRBV28 to TRBJ1-1; D unresolved. V lost 6 bases to trimming and J lost 0 bases, with 14 bases between them. In germline, CDR1 is MDHEN, CDR2 SYDVKM. The CDR3 runs to 15 residues. This CDR3 reads CASSPFGEVNTEAFF. DNA for the CDR3: TGTGCCAGCAGCCCGTTCGGGGAGGTGAACACTGAAGCTTTCTTT.

This clone showed up just once. The chain has TRBV5-1 and TRBJ2-5; 10 bases map to TRBD1. CDR1 and CDR2 (germline): SGHRS, YFSETQ. CDR3 length: 16 residues. V gave up 4 bases and J gave up 0 bases; unmatched junction bases: 6. The CDR3 is CASSPGTGANQETQYF. The DNA of the CDR3 is TGCGCCAGCAGCCCCGGGACAGGGGCCAACCAAGAGACCCAGTACTTC. The whole variable domain, filled in from reference TRBV5-1 and TRBJ2-5, reads KAGVTQTPRYLIKTRGQQVTLSCSPISGHRSVSWYQQTPGQGLQFLFEYFSETQRNKGNFPGRFSGRQFSNSRSEMNVSTLELGDSALYLCASSPGTGANQETQYFGPGTRLLVL.

The chain links TRBV10-3 to TRBJ1-3; 8 bases map to TRBD1. This CDR3 contains 14 residues. The V gene's germline CDR1 is ENHRY and CDR2 SYGVKD. V gave up 4 bases and J gave up 1 base; unmatched junction bases: 0. Written as DNA, the CDR3 is TGTGCCATCAGTGGACAGGGGTCTGGAAACACCATATATTTT. Amino acid sequence: CAISGQGSGNTIYF.

The chain employs TRBV27 and TRBJ2-1; TRBD2 matches 9 bases. This CDR3 region has 17 residues. Germline CDR1 MNHEY, CDR2 SMNVEV (reference sequence). V lost 4 bases and J lost 4; bases outside the gene matches: 11. The CDR3: CASSSRSSGARYNEQFF. The CDR3 nucleotides are TGTGCCAGCAGTTCCCGTTCTAGCGGGGCCCGATACAATGAGCAGTTCTTC.

The chain uses TRBV3-1 (or the pseudogene TRBV3-2) and TRBJ2-1; perhaps TRBD2 as D (6 bases). V shed 0 bases and J shed 2 bases, with 8 bases lying between them. The CDR3 is 15 amino acids. CDR1 and CDR2 (germline): LGHDT, YNNKEL (reference sequence). CDR3 sequence reads: CASSQERGTYNEQFF. Written as DNA, the CDR3 is TGTGCCAGCAGCCAAGAACGGGGGACCTACAATGAGCAGTTCTTC.

The chain couples TRBV6-5 to TRBJ2-1, with 7 bases that match TRBD2. Per germline, CDR1 MNHEY and CDR2 SVGAGI. With V trimmed by 5 bases and J by 10 bases, 8 bases remained unmatched. The CDR3 is made up of 13 amino acids. The CDR3 is CASSTSAIGEQFF. The CDR3 DNA reads TGTGCCAGCAGTACTAGCGCGATCGGCGAGCAGTTCTTC.

This clone was detected only a few times. CDR3 sequence (DNA): TGTGCCAGCAGCCAATTGTACAGTTTGAACACTGAAGCTTTCTTT. This encodes CASSQLYSLNTEAFF. The chain carries TRBV3-1 (or the pseudogene TRBV3-2) and TRBJ1-1; D remains ambiguous. CDR1 and CDR2 from the germline V gene are LGHDT and YNNKEL (reference sequence). The CDR3 has 15 residues. V was pared by 2 bases and J by 0 bases, with 10 bases between.

The J gene is TRBJ2-1, the V gene TRBV3-1 (or the pseudogene TRBV3-2); no clear D. Germline CDR1 and CDR2: LGHDT and YNNKEL (reference sequence). V lost 0 bases to trimming and J lost 2 bases, with 8 bases between them. This CDR3 has 15 residues. CDR3 coding DNA: TGTGCCAGCAGCCAAGACGTGGCACCCTACAATGAGCAGTTCTTC. Its protein product is CASSQDVAPYNEQFF.

The chain combines TRBV9 with TRBJ2-2; 7 bases map to TRBD2. This CDR3 spans 16 amino acids. The ends lost 3 bases at V and 1 base at J; junction bases unmatched: 6. Germline V gene lookup returns CDR1 SGDLS and CDR2 YYNGEE. The CDR3 coding sequence is TGTGCCAGCAGCGGTCGAGGGAGGGGGAACACCGGGGAGCTGTTTTTT. This encodes CASSGRGRGNTGELFF.